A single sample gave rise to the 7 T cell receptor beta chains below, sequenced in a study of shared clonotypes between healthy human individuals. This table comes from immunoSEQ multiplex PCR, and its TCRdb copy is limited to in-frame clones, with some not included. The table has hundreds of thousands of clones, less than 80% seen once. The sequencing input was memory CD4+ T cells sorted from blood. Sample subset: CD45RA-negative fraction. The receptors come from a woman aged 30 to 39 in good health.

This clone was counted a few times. In DNA, the CDR3 is TGTGCCAGCAGTCCCGAGAAGGAGACAGGATACTATGGCTACACCTTC. Translating it yields CASSPEKETGYYGYTF. J is TRBJ1-2 and V is TRBV28, with D perhaps matching TRBD1 (6 bases). V lost 5 bases and J 3 bases, leaving 19 bases between the germline ends. The germline V gene encodes CDR1 MDHEN and CDR2 SYDVKM. CDR3 length: 16 amino acids.

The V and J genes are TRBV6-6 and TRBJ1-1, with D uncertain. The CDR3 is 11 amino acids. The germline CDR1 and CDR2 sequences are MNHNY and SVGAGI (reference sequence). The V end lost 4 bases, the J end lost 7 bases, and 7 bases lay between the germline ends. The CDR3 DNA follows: TGTGCCAGCAGTTTCACCGGTGAAGCTTTCTTT. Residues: CASSFTGEAFF.

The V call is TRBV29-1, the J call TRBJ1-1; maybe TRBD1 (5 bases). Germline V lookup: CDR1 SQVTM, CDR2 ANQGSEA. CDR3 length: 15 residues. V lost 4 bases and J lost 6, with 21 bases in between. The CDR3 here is CSVAGGRVKGSEAFF. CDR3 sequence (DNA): TGCAGCGTTGCGGGCGGGAGGGTAAAGGGGTCTGAAGCTTTCTTT.

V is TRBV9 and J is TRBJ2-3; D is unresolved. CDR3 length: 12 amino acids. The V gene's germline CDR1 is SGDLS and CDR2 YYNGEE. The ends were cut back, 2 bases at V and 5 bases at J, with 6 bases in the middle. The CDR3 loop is CASSVAQDTQYF. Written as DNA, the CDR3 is TGTGCCAGCAGCGTGGCCCAAGATACGCAGTATTTT.

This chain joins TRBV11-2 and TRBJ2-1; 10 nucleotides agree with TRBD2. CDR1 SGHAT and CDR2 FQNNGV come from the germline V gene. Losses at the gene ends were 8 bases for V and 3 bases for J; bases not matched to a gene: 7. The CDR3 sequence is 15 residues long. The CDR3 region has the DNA TGTGCCAGCCAACCCCTAGCGGGGGTCTACAATGAGCAGTTCTTC. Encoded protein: CASQPLAGVYNEQFF.

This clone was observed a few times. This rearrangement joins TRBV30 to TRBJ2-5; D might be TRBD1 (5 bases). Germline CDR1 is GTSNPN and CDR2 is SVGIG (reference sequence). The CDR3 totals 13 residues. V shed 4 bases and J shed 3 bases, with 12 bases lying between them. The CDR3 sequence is CAWKLGREETQYF. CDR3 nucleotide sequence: TGTGCCTGGAAGCTCGGCAGGGAAGAGACCCAGTACTTC.

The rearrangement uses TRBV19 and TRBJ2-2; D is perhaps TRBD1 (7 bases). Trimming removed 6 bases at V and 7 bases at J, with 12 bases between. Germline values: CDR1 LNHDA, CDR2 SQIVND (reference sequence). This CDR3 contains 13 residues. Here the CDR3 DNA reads TGTGCCAGTAGAGACAGGGAGGACGGGGAGCTGTTTTTT. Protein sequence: CASRDREDGELFF. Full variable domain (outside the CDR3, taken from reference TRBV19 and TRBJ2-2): DGGITQSPKYLFRKEGQNVTLSCEQNLNHDAMYWYRQDPGQGLRLIYYSQIVNDFQKGDIAEGYSVSREKKESFPLTVTSAQKNPTAFYLCASRDREDGELFFGEGSRLTVL.